The 19 T cell receptor beta chains reported below all come from one sample, sequenced in a study of cytomegalovirus exposure and HLA in healthy donors. In the PCR, 60 Vbeta and 13 Jbeta primers were used. The assay was immunoSEQ multiplex PCR, and TCRdb's table has in-frame clones only and misses some. Its table records about 70,000 clones. The material sequenced was PBMCs. All receptors derive from a female donor in good health and CMV-seropositive.

The chain combines TRBV30 with TRBJ2-2, with D tentatively TRBD1 (5 bases). V gave up 4 bases and J gave up 3 bases, with 21 bases separating them. The CDR3 totals 17 residues. Germline V gives CDR1 GTSNPN, CDR2 SVGIG (reference sequence). CDR3 bases: TGTGCCTGGACTTTATGGATTGGGGCATACTACACCGGGGAGCTGTTTTTT. Protein: CAWTLWIGAYYTGELFF.

This chain joins TRBV11-2 and TRBJ2-1, with 12 bases lining up with TRBD2. Germline CDR1 reads SGHAT; CDR2 reads FQNNGV. The CDR3 extends over 14 amino acids. Trimming cost V 3 bases and J 9 bases; bases outside gene matches: 3. The CDR3 nucleotides are TGTGCCAGCAGCTTCCTAGCGGGAGGGGGTGAGCAGTTCTTC. This sequence encodes CASSFLAGGGEQFF. The full variable domain, completed using reference TRBV11-2 and TRBJ2-1, is EAGVAQSPRYKIIEKRQSVAFWCNPISGHATLYWYQQILGQGPKLLIQFQNNGVVDDSQLPKDRFSAERLKGVDSTLKIQPAKLEDSAVYLCASSFLAGGGEQFFGPGTRLTVL.

This rearrangement joins TRBV29-1 to TRBJ2-3, with D possibly TRBD2 on 6 matching bases. Germline values: CDR1 SQVTM, CDR2 ANQGSEA. The CDR3 spans 13 residues. Deletions cut 6 bases from V and 6 bases from J, with 16 bases between. The CDR3 coding sequence is TGCAGCGTCGAGAATTCGGGGGTGGATACGCAGTATTTT. This gives the protein CSVENSGVDTQYF.

Notes on this clone: Relative to the germline gene, one junction end is altered; a read error may explain this. The chain joins TRBV7-9 to TRBJ2-7; D perhaps matches TRBD2 (6 bases). The CDR3 spans 17 residues. Germline CDR1 and CDR2: SEHNR and FQNEAQ (reference sequence). The CDR3 sequence is CASSPSGSGGYWDEQSF. The CDR3 region has the DNA TGTGCCAGCAGCCCCAGCGGGTCAGGTGGCTATTGGGACGAGCAGTCCTTC. Full variable domain (rest looked up from reference TRBV7-9 and TRBJ2-7): DTGVSQNPRHKITKRGQNVTFRCDPISEHNRLYWYRQTLGQGPEFLTYFQNEAQLEKSRLLSDRFSAERPKGSFSTLEIQRTEQGDSAMYLCASSPSGSGGYWDEQSFGPGTRLTVT.

The rearrangement joins TRBV6-5 to TRBJ2-7, with 10 bases fitting TRBD2. The CDR3 spans 15 residues. V was clipped by 5 bases and J by 3 bases; unmatched bases: 7. CDR1 and CDR2 from the germline V gene are MNHEY and SVGAGI. CDR3 nucleotides: TGTGCCAGCAGTCTCGGGACTAGCGCGAACTACGAGCAGTACTTC. It is translated as CASSLGTSANYEQYF.

For this clone: Compared with germline, one end of the junction differs, possibly owing to a read error. This chain's CDR3 is CAGSPGTGSGETQYF. The CDR3 bases are TGTGCCGGGAGTCCAGGGACAGGGTCAGGGGAGACCCAGTACTTC. This sequence joins TRBV30 and TRBJ2-5; 9 positions match TRBD1. The CDR3 totals 15 residues. The germline gives CDR1 GTSNPN, CDR2 SVGIG (reference sequence).

V is TRBV9 and J is TRBJ1-4; possibly TRBD1 for D (5 bases). The germline V gene encodes CDR1 SGDLS and CDR2 YYNGEE. V was shortened by 0 bases and J by 8 bases, with 14 bases between the two germline ends. This CDR3 spans 15 amino acids. The CDR3 sequence: CASSVDGAGGEKLFF. DNA for the CDR3: TGTGCCAGCAGCGTAGATGGGGCGGGAGGCGAAAAACTGTTTTTT.

The chain employs TRBV30 and TRBJ2-7; 7 nucleotides match TRBD1. The ends lost 4 bases at V and 3 bases at J; junction bases unmatched: 6. Looked up from germline, CDR1 is GTSNPN and CDR2 is SVGIG (reference sequence). This CDR3 comprises 13 residues. The CDR3 DNA is TGTGCCTGGACGGGAAGGGGGCGCTACGAGCAGTACTTC. It yields the protein CAWTGRGRYEQYF.

The chain couples TRBV6-1 to TRBJ2-7; TRBD2 is a possible D gene (5 bases). The CDR3 runs 14 residues. Between the trimmed V and J ends, which lost 2 bases and 2 bases, there was a span of 10 bases. Germline-derived CDR1 and CDR2 are MNHNS and SASEGT. The CDR3 sequence is CASSESGVPYEQYF. The CDR3 coding sequence is TGTGCCAGCAGTGAATCCGGGGTTCCCTACGAGCAGTACTTC.

This chain uses TRBV13 with TRBJ1-3, with D possibly TRBD1 on 6 matching bases. CDR1 is PRHDT, CDR2 FYEKMQ, per germline (reference sequence). V was cut by 4 bases and J by 5 bases, with 9 bases left in between. The CDR3 runs to 13 residues. CDR3 sequence (DNA): TGTGCCAGCAGCTCCGACAGGAGAAACACCATATATTTT. Translated, it gives CASSSDRRNTIYF.

The chain uses TRBV4-3 and TRBJ2-6; TRBD2 matches at 7 bases. CDR1 and CDR2 (germline): LGHNA, YSLEER. The V gene end was trimmed by 0 bases and the J gene end by 1 base; junction bases not matched to a gene: 3. This CDR3 comprises 17 residues. CDR3 coding DNA: TGCGCCAGCAGCCAAGAAAATAGCGGGTCTGGGGCCAACGTCCTGACTTTC. Protein product: CASSQENSGSGANVLTF.

This rearrangement joins TRBV14 to TRBJ1-1, with no clear D. V was pared by 1 base and J by 6 bases, with 9 bases between. Germline loops: CDR1 SGHDN, CDR2 FVKESK. The CDR3 contains 13 residues. CDR3 sequence: CASSQGAISEAFF. The CDR3 DNA reads TGTGCCAGCAGCCAAGGGGCGATATCTGAAGCTTTCTTT.

The chain uses TRBV6-5 and TRBJ2-3, with 9 nucleotides matching TRBD1. This CDR3 is 15 amino acids long. CDR1 and CDR2 (germline): MNHEY, SVGAGI. Unmatched junction bases numbered 8, after V lost 3 bases and J lost 7 bases. The CDR3 nucleotides read TGTGCCAGCAGTTATGGATGGGACAGGGAGTATACGCAGTATTTT. It encodes CASSYGWDREYTQYF.

Remarks on this clone: One end of the junction fails to match germline, which may point to a read error. The CDR3 reads CASGSGGHRRHF. The CDR3 bases are TGTGCTAGTGGTTCGGGGGGTCACAGGCGACACTTC. The V gene is TRBV12-5, the J gene TRBJ2-7; 7 bases line up with TRBD2. This CDR3 contains 12 residues. CDR1 is LGHNT, CDR2 FRNRAP, per germline.

V gene TRBV7-3 combines with J gene TRBJ2-7; D remains ambiguous. V lost 6 bases and J 2 bases, leaving 14 bases between the germline ends. CDR1 SGHTA and CDR2 FQGTGA come from the germline V gene. This CDR3 is 14 amino acids long. This chain's CDR3 is CASSPQAGAYEQYF. DNA of the CDR3: TGTGCCAGCAGTCCCCAGGCAGGCGCCTACGAGCAGTACTTC.

This chain uses TRBV9 with TRBJ2-1; TRBD2 agrees at 8 bases. The CDR3 covers 17 residues. V lost 1 base and J lost 5; bases outside the gene matches: 11. Germline loops: CDR1 SGDLS, CDR2 YYNGEE. The CDR3 spells CASSVPLHGRDHNEQFF. The CDR3 DNA reads as TGTGCCAGCAGCGTACCTCTACACGGGAGGGACCACAATGAGCAGTTCTTC.

The CDR3 DNA reads TGTGCCAGCAGCTTAGTAGCGGGGAGCCCACCCCACGAGCAGTACTTC. This encodes CASSLVAGSPPHEQYF. J is TRBJ2-7 and V is TRBV7-2; 8 positions match TRBD2. The germline CDR1 and CDR2 sequences are SGHTA and FQGNSA. V dropped 1 base and J dropped 5; count of bases not matched to a gene: 10. CDR3 length: 16 amino acids. The entire variable domain, with the rest obtained from reference TRBV7-2 and TRBJ2-7, is as follows: GAGVSQSPSNKVTEKGKDVELRCDPISGHTALYWYRQSLGQGLEFLIYFQGNSAPDKSGLPSDRFSAERTGGSVSTLTIQRTQQEDSAVYLCASSLVAGSPPHEQYFGPGTRLTVT.

The V call is TRBV18, the J call TRBJ2-7; 8 bases fit TRBD1. From germline, CDR1 is KGHSH and CDR2 LQKENI. This CDR3 region has 13 residues. Trimming at V came to 3 bases and at J to 5 bases, leaving 3 bases not matched to a gene. This CDR3 reads CASSPRQGNEQYF. The CDR3 coding sequence is TGTGCCAGCTCACCTCGACAGGGGAACGAGCAGTACTTC. Together with reference TRBV18 and TRBJ2-7, the CDR3 gives the full variable domain: NAGVMQNPRHLVRRRGQEARLRCSPMKGHSHVYWYRQLPEEGLKFMVYLQKENIIDESGMPKERFSAEFPKEGPSILRIQQVVRGDSAAYFCASSPRQGNEQYFGPGTRLTVT.

The chain recombines TRBV11-3 with TRBJ2-2; 9 bases map to TRBD1. CDR3 size: 16 residues. Germline loops: CDR1 SGHNT, CDR2 YENEEA. Losses at the gene ends were 5 bases for V and 4 bases for J; bases not matched to a gene: 8. The CDR3 nucleotides are TGTGCCAGCAGCCCGGGGACAGGGTTAATCACCGGGGAGCTGTTTTTT. Translating it yields CASSPGTGLITGELFF.